This T cell receptor beta chain emerged from a study of blood T cell repertoires in COVID-19. Study overall: Samples taken during acute and convalescent COVID-19 were collected in the United States, Italy and Spain. PBMCs, B-cell-depleted T cells, or T cells were the source of the cDNA or gDNA that made up the material.

The authors' processing: Estimation of nucleated cell counts was performed using reference gene primer amplification. The protocol was immunoSEQ multiplex PCR, while the TCRdb copy is restricted to in-frame clones and leaves out a portion. For V, J and clone size, that table is used; D and trimming come from the DNA. The table includes about 110,000 clones, around 80% detected once. The V segment lost 5 bases and the J segment 8 bases; nucleotides outside the gene matches: 11. CDR3 length: 16 residues. CDR1 MNHEY and CDR2 SMNVEV come from the germline V gene (reference sequence). This TCR came from a woman aged 80 or older with active or convalescent COVID-19. The sample comprised peripheral blood. V usage is TRBV27 and J usage is TRBJ2-1; 11 nucleotides line up with TRBD2. As DNA, the CDR3 is TGTGCCAGCAGTCGAATAGCGGGAGGGGACCGGGATGAGCAGTTCTTC. Its protein product is CASSRIAGGDRDEQFF.